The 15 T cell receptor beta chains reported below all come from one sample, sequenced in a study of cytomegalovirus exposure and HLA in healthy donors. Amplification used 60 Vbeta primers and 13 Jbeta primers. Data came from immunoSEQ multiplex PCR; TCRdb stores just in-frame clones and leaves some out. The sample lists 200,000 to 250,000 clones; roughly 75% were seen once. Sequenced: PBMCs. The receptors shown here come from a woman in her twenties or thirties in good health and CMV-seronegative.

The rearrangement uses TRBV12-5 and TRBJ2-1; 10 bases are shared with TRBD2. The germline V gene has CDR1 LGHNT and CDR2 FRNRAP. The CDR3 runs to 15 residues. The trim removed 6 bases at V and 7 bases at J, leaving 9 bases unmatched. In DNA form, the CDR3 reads TGTGCTAGTGGCACCGGACTAGCGGCGGGAAATGAGCAGTTCTTC. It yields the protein CASGTGLAAGNEQFF.

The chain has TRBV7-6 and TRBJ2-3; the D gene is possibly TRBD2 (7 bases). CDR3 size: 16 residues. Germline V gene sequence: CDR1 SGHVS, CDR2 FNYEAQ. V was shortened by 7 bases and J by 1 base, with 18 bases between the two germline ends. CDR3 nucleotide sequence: TGTGCCAGCACCCTAGGGGGGGGTAGCGGCACAGATACGCAGTATTTT. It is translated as CASTLGGGSGTDTQYF.

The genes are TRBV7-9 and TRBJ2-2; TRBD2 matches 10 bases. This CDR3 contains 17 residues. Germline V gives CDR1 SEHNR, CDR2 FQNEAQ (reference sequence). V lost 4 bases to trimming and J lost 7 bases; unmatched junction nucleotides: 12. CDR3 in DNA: TGTGCCAGCAGCTGGGTCCCCAGCGGGGGGGCTGACGGGGAGCTGTTTTTT. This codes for CASSWVPSGGADGELFF.

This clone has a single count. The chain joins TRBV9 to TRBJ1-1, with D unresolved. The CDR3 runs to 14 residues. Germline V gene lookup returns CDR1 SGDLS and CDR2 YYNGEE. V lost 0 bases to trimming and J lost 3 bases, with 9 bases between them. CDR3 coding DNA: TGTGCCAGCAGCGTAGGAAGCGCCGACACTGAAGCTTTCTTT. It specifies CASSVGSADTEAFF.

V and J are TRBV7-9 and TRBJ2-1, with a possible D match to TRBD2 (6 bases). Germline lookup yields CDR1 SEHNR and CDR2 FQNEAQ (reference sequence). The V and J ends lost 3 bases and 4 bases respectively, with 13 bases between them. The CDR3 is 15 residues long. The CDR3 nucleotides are TGTGCCAGCAGCTTGGAGGGGTCCAAATACAATGAGCAGTTCTTC. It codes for CASSLEGSKYNEQFF.

CDR3 region: CASRGGWGTEAFF. CDR3 DNA sequence: TGTGCCAGCCGGGGGGGCTGGGGCACTGAAGCTTTCTTT. V usage is TRBV27 and J usage is TRBJ1-1; the D gene is possibly TRBD1 (6 bases). The CDR3 sequence is 13 residues long. Germline values: CDR1 MNHEY, CDR2 SMNVEV (reference sequence). V was trimmed by 8 bases and J by 4 bases, leaving 14 bases between them.

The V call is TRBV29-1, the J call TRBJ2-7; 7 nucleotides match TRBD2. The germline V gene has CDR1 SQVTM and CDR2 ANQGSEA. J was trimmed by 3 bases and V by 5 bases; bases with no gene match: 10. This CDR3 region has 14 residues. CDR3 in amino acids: CSVIRLAGYYEQYF. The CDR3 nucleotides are TGCAGCGTTATACGACTAGCTGGATACTACGAGCAGTACTTC.

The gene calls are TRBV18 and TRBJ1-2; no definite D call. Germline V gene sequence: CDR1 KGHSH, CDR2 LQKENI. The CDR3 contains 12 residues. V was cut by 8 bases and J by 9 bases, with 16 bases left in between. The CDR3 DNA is TGTGCCAGCAGCGCAGAAAGTAGAAGCTACACCTTC. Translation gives CASSAESRSYTF.

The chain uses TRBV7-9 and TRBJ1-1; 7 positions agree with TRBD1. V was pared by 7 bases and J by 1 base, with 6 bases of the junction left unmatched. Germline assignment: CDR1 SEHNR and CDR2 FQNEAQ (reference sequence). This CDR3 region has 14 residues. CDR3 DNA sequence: TGTGCCAGCATCGTCGGACAGGCGAACACTGAAGCTTTCTTT. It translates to CASIVGQANTEAFF.

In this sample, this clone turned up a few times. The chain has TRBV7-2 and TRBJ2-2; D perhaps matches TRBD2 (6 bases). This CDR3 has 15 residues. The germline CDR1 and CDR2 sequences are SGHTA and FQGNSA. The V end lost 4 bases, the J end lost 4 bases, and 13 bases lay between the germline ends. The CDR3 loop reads CASSSVAALTGELFF. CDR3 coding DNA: TGTGCCAGCAGCTCCGTAGCGGCGCTCACCGGGGAGCTGTTTTTT.

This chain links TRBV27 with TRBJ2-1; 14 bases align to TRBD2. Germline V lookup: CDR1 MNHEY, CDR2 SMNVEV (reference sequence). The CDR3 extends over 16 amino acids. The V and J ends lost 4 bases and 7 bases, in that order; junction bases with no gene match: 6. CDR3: CASSWGGLAGANEQFF. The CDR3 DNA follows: TGTGCCAGCAGTTGGGGGGGACTAGCGGGGGCAAATGAGCAGTTCTTC.

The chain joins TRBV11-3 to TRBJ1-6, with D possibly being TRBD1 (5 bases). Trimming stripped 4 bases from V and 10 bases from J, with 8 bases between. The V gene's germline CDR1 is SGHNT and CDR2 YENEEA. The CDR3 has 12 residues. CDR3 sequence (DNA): TGTGCCAGCAGCTCAGGGTCATCACCCCTCCACTTT. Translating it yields CASSSGSSPLHF. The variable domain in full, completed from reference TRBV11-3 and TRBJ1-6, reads EAGVVQSPRYKIIEKKQPVAFWCNPISGHNTLYWYLQNLGQGPELLIRYENEEAVDDSQLPKDRFSAERLKGVDSTLKIQPAELGDSAVYLCASSSGSSPLHFGNGTRLTVT.

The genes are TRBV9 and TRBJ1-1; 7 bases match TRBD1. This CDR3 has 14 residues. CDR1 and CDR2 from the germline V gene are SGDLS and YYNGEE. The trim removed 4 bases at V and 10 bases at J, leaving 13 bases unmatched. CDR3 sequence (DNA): TGTGCCAGCAGCTTGGTAACAGGGGCTTTGGGAGCTTTCTTT. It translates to CASSLVTGALGAFF.

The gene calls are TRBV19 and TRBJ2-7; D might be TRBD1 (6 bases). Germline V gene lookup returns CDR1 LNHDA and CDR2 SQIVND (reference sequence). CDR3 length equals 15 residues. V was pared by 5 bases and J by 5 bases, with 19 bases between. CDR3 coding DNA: TGTGCCAGTAGTGACCAGGGGCAGGGGATCCACGAGCAGTACTTC. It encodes CASSDQGQGIHEQYF.

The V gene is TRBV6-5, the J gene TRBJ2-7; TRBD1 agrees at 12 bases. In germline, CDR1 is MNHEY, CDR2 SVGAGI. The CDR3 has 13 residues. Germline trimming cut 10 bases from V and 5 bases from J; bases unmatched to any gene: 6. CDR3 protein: CATSRDRGHEQYF. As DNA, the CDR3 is TGTGCCACCTCCCGGGACAGGGGGCACGAGCAGTACTTC.